This T cell receptor (beta chain) appears in the sequencing data of a study of beta chain features in type 1 diabetes. Broader study findings: Healthy donors had naive, central memory and Treg TCRB repertoires that appeared less similar than those seen among patients. The study left unresolved whether HLA type influences TCRB rearrangement. For Type 1 diabetes patients, all four CD4+ subsets carried TCRB CDR3s that were moderately but significantly shorter.

This clone has ten or more counts. Its antigen is undetermined. Sorted populations were all over 95% pure. Sequencing targeted expressed TCRB transcripts, as all isolated RNA had been reverse transcribed. Clones were sequenced by immunoSEQ multiplex PCR, and TCRdb holds only the in-frame ones, with some missing. The repertoire holds hundreds of thousands of clones, with 7% to 10% as singletons. The TCR comes from a young man with type 1 diabetes. The sequencing sample was made of central memory CD4+ T cells from blood.

The CDR3 spells CASSVTSGGPTYNEQFF. The CDR3 DNA sequence: TGTGCCAGCAGTGTGACTAGCGGGGGCCCCACCTACAATGAGCAGTTCTTC. This chain uses TRBV2 with TRBJ2-1; 12 bases agree with TRBD2. Germline values: CDR1 SNHLY, CDR2 FYNNEI. The CDR3 totals 17 residues. V lost 4 bases and J lost 2; bases outside the gene matches: 6.